One T cell receptor (beta chain) is described in this entry. The antigen is undetermined. Among the patients, none had received any treatment before thyroid surgery. Authors' processing steps: It was from CDR3 differences across clinicopathological groups that a distant-metastasis classifier for papillary thyroid cancer was built. MiXCR was used by TCRdb to re-call the PCR reads. TCRdb assigned the V and J calls; the authors' analysis was not used. Among roughly 20,000 clones, 34% were seen once, and the ten largest hold 15% to 20%. CDR3 length: 12 residues. From germline, CDR1 is MNHNS and CDR2 SASEGT. The V end lost 7 bases, the J end lost 8 bases, and 14 bases lay between the germline ends. The record originates from a study of metastatic and nonmetastatic thyroid tumors. For the study at large: Repertoires from blood and tumor or nodule tissue of malignant and benign thyroid patients were compared.

General study findings and limits: A significant increase in TCR beta diversity was reportedly seen in malignant thyroid tumors relative to benign nodules, in blood and tumor.

The receptor's source is a female donor with papillary thyroid cancer or a benign thyroid nodule (not recorded which). Some clones in this sample may be carry-over from other donors' samples. The sequencing input was tumor tissue. The J gene is TRBJ1-2, the V gene TRBV6-1; possibly TRBD1 for D (5 bases). The CDR3: CASTRQGNGYTF. DNA for the CDR3: TGTGCCAGCACCCGTCAGGGTAACGGCTACACCTTC.